One and the same sample provided the 29 T cell receptor beta chains below, sequenced in a study of monozygotic twins with inflammatory bowel disease. One entry per CDR3 protein, without DNA, is what TCRdb gives after re-calling the 5' RACE reads. The listing contains 400,000 or so distinct CDR3 sequences. The sequenced sample was blood. These receptors came from a human donor with ulcerative colitis or Crohn's disease, or a healthy co-twin of an affected twin (not recorded which).

The chain carries TRBV5-6 and TRBJ2-2; the TCRdb D gene call, TRBD1, has no DNA to confirm it. The CDR3 length is 16 residues. In germline, CDR1 is SGHDT, CDR2 YYEEEE. CDR3 in amino acids: CASSPSVVSGTGELFF.

The chain uses TRBV4-3 and TRBJ2-3; the TCRdb D gene call, TRBD2, has no DNA to confirm it. The CDR3 extends over 17 amino acids. Germline V gene data show CDR1 as LGHNA and CDR2 as YSLEER. CDR3 sequence: CASSQVRAGPRTDTQYF.

This chain joins TRBV25-1 and TRBJ2-6. This CDR3 contains 18 residues. Germline CDR1 reads MGHDK; CDR2 reads SYGVNS. CDR3 in amino acids: CASSEYILTDSGANVLTF.

The rearrangement joins TRBV6-6 to TRBJ1-1; the TRBD1 assignment by TCRdb is unverifiable without DNA. In germline, CDR1 is MNHNY, CDR2 SVGAGI (reference sequence). The length of the CDR3 is 13 residues. The CDR3 loop reads CASRDRGGTEAFF.

This CDR3 is CATSDSFDVEETQYF. V gene TRBV24-1 combines with J gene TRBJ2-5. The CDR3 is made up of 15 amino acids. In germline, CDR1 is KGHDR, CDR2 SFDVKD.

The chain recombines TRBV2 with TRBJ1-1; TCRdb names TRBD1, which stays unverified in the absence of DNA. The CDR3 is 13 amino acids. Germline values: CDR1 SNHLY, CDR2 FYNNEI. CDR3 region: CASSAAGHTEAFF.

The CDR3 spells CASSWDREREQFF. The chain recombines TRBV5-6 with TRBJ2-1. In germline, CDR1 is SGHDT, CDR2 YYEEEE. This CDR3 is built from 13 residues.

The CDR3 loop is CASSQQLDVDTQYF. V usage is TRBV4-2 and J usage is TRBJ2-3; TCRdb's D gene call, TRBD2, goes unchecked for lack of DNA. The CDR3 is 14 residues long. Looked up from germline, CDR1 is LGHNA and CDR2 is YNFKEQ.

V and J are TRBV15 and TRBJ1-2. The CDR3 extends over 13 amino acids. Per germline, CDR1 LNHNV and CDR2 YYDKDF (reference sequence). This CDR3 reads CATSRDIEYGYTF.

This chain joins TRBV11-2 and TRBJ1-1; the D gene TCRdb calls, TRBD1, cannot be checked with no DNA. CDR1 is SGHAT, CDR2 FQNNGV, per germline. This CDR3 comprises 17 residues. The CDR3 reads CASSLIGVRTGNTEAFF. Looking up the rest from reference TRBV11-2 and TRBJ1-1 gives the full variable domain: EAGVAQSPRYKIIEKRQSVAFWCNPISGHATLYWYQQILGQGPKLLIQFQNNGVVDDSQLPKDRFSAERLKGVDSTLKIQPAKLEDSAVYLCASSLIGVRTGNTEAFFGQGTRLTVV.

This sequence joins TRBV6-2 or TRBV6-3 and TRBJ2-7; lacking DNA, the TRBD2 call made by TCRdb goes unchecked. Germline loops: CDR1 MNHEY, CDR2 SVGEGT. The CDR3 runs 12 residues. The CDR3 loop reads CASIGGSYEQYF.

The chain recombines TRBV30 with TRBJ2-1; TCRdb selects TRBD2, and the lack of DNA leaves this call unchecked. The germline V gene encodes CDR1 GTSNPN and CDR2 SVGIG (reference sequence). The CDR3 contains 15 residues. Here the CDR3 reads CAWSVRTSGYNEQFF.

The V gene is TRBV9, the J gene TRBJ2-3; TCRdb calls TRBD2, which cannot be checked without DNA. The CDR3 spans 16 residues. The V gene's germline CDR1 is SGDLS and CDR2 YYNGEE. The CDR3 spells CASSPRSGMRTDTQYF.

V is TRBV28 and J is TRBJ2-3; TCRdb gives TRBD2 as the D gene, but with no DNA this cannot be confirmed. Germline CDR1 MDHEN, CDR2 SYDVKM. The CDR3 is made up of 15 amino acids. CDR3 residues: CASSAGTFSTDTQYF.

This chain uses TRBV4-2 with TRBJ2-5; TCRdb names TRBD1, which stays unverified in the absence of DNA. Germline assignment: CDR1 LGHNA and CDR2 YNFKEQ. There are 16 residues in the CDR3. This CDR3 reads CASSLTITGLGETQYF.

The rearrangement uses TRBV29-1 and TRBJ2-1. The CDR3 is 12 amino acids. Germline CDR1 is SQVTM and CDR2 is ANQGSEA. The chain's CDR3 is CSVELLPNEQFF.

The chain carries TRBV7-9 and TRBJ2-6; TCRdb reports TRBD2, a call that lacks DNA to check it against. The germline CDR1 and CDR2 sequences are SEHNR and FQNEAQ (reference sequence). The CDR3 sequence is 16 residues long. The CDR3 region is CASSSGAHSGANVLTF.

The rearrangement joins TRBV18 to TRBJ2-3; TCRdb outputs TRBD1, but without DNA this stays unchecked. This CDR3 is built from 18 residues. Germline V CDR1 and CDR2: KGHSH, LQKENI. CDR3 sequence reads: CASSPPVSQDPFTDTQYF.

The chain couples TRBV6-1 to TRBJ2-5; the D gene TCRdb calls, TRBD1, cannot be checked with no DNA. The CDR3 has 16 amino acids. Germline values: CDR1 MNHNS, CDR2 SASEGT. CDR3 in amino acids: CASSDGKGGNQETQYF.

The V call is TRBV20-1, the J call TRBJ2-7; TCRdb's D call, TRBD1, is unchecked because there is no DNA. Germline CDR1 is DFQATT and CDR2 is SNEGSKA (reference sequence). This CDR3 comprises 14 residues. The CDR3 is CSASPGQGVYEQYF.

The J gene is TRBJ2-7, the V gene TRBV5-1. This CDR3 contains 11 residues. The germline CDR1 and CDR2 sequences are SGHRS and YFSETQ. The CDR3 sequence: CASATEGRQYF.

V and J are TRBV6-5 and TRBJ2-3; absent DNA, TCRdb's TRBD1 call cannot be checked. The CDR3 is made up of 15 amino acids. Germline CDR1 MNHEY, CDR2 SVGAGI. CDR3 sequence reads: CASSWGTGGRDTQYF.

V gene TRBV6-5 combines with J gene TRBJ1-2. Germline loops: CDR1 MNHEY, CDR2 SVGAGI. This CDR3 is 15 amino acids long. This CDR3 is CASSYSYTESYGYTF.

The V gene is TRBV12-3 or TRBV12-4, the J gene TRBJ2-3; the D gene TCRdb calls, TRBD2, cannot be checked with no DNA. The CDR3 length is 15 residues. CDR3 loop: CASTPGLSRADTQYF.

The genes are TRBV29-1 and TRBJ2-1. The V gene's germline CDR1 is SQVTM and CDR2 ANQGSEA. This CDR3 spans 11 amino acids. The CDR3 here is CSVKNVNEQFF.

CDR3: CASSLGLAGRYEQYF. This chain uses TRBV7-8 with TRBJ2-7; the D call of TRBD2 rests on TCRdb alone, since no DNA is present to check it. In germline, CDR1 is SGHVS, CDR2 FQNEAQ. CDR3 length equals 15 residues.

The V call is TRBV5-1, the J call TRBJ2-1; TCRdb indicates TRBD1, and absent DNA this call remains unverified. CDR1 and CDR2 (germline): SGHRS, YFSETQ. This CDR3 is 16 amino acids long. The CDR3 reads CASSLGGDHSYNEQFF.

The chain couples TRBV29-1 to TRBJ2-2; the TRBD1 assignment by TCRdb is unverifiable without DNA. The CDR3 has 16 amino acids. CDR1 and CDR2 from the germline V gene are SQVTM and ANQGSEA. The CDR3 here is CSVASRDGGNTGELFF.

The CDR3 sequence is CASSRTGHSGSQYF. J is TRBJ2-5 and V is TRBV6-1; TCRdb picks TRBD1, but there is no DNA to check that call. Germline CDR1 MNHNS, CDR2 SASEGT. CDR3 length equals 14 residues.